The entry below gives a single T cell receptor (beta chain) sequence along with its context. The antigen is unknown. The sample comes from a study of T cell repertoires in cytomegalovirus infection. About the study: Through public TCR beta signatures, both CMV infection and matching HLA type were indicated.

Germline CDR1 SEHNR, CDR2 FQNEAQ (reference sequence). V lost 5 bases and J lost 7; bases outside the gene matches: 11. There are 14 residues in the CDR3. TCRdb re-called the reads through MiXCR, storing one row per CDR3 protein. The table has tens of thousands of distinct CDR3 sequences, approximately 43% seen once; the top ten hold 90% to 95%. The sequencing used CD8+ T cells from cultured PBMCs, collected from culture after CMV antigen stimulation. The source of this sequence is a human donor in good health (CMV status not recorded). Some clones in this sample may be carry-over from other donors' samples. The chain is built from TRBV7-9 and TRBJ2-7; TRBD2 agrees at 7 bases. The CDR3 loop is CASSGSSGIGEQYF. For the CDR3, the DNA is TGTGCCAGCAGCGGGTCCAGCGGGATCGGAGAGCAGTACTTC.